Listed here are 11 T cell receptor beta chains from one sample, sequenced in a study of blood T cell repertoires in COVID-19. The assay was immunoSEQ multiplex PCR, and TCRdb's table has in-frame clones only and misses some. The repertoire holds approximately 31,000 clones, with roughly nine tenths as singletons. Sequencing was carried out using peripheral blood. Every receptor here comes from a woman older than 75 with active or convalescent COVID-19.

The rearrangement links TRBV6-1 to TRBJ2-2; maybe TRBD1 (6 bases). The CDR3 spans 14 residues. Germline values: CDR1 MNHNS, CDR2 SASEGT. Trimming took 1 base from V and 6 from J, leaving 9 bases between them. In DNA, the CDR3 is TGTGCCAGCAGTGAAGTTGGGGGCGCCGGGGAGCTGTTTTTT. Its protein product is CASSEVGGAGELFF.

The rearrangement joins TRBV18 to TRBJ1-1; TRBD1 aligns across 9 bases. CDR1 KGHSH and CDR2 LQKENI come from the germline V gene. The CDR3 has 15 amino acids. Unmatched junction bases numbered 12, after V lost 6 bases and J lost 7 bases. CDR3 amino acids: CASSKTTGGPREAFF. The CDR3 bases are TGTGCCAGCTCTAAGACCACAGGGGGCCCCCGTGAAGCTTTCTTT.

This clone was detected only a few times. The chain is built from TRBV6-5 and TRBJ1-6, with a possible D match to TRBD1 (5 bases). The CDR3 loop spans 16 amino acids. V shed 3 bases and J shed 7 bases, with 16 bases lying between them. Germline CDR1 MNHEY, CDR2 SVGAGI. The CDR3 region is CASSYSGGASNSPLHF. The CDR3 DNA sequence: TGTGCCAGCAGTTATTCTGGTGGGGCCAGCAATTCACCCCTCCACTTT.

The V and J genes are TRBV19 and TRBJ1-1; 11 positions match TRBD1. J lost 7 bases, V lost 4 bases, and 5 bases had no gene match. CDR1 and CDR2 (germline): LNHDA, SQIVND (reference sequence). The CDR3 spans 14 residues. The CDR3 nucleotides read TGTGCCAGTAGTAGGACAGGGGGCGCGGTTGAAGCTTTCTTT. Translated, it gives CASSRTGGAVEAFF.

This clone has a single count. The V and J genes are TRBV5-1 and TRBJ1-5; D is unclear. Germline CDR1 reads SGHRS; CDR2 reads YFSETQ. The CDR3 spans 16 residues. Trimming pared 2 bases from V and 0 bases from J, leaving 12 bases between. The CDR3: CASSFGGLDSNQPQHF. DNA of the CDR3: TGCGCCAGCAGCTTCGGCGGCCTCGATAGCAATCAGCCCCAGCATTTT. The entire variable domain, with the rest obtained from reference TRBV5-1 and TRBJ1-5, is as follows: KAGVTQTPRYLIKTRGQQVTLSCSPISGHRSVSWYQQTPGQGLQFLFEYFSETQRNKGNFPGRFSGRQFSNSRSEMNVSTLELGDSALYLCASSFGGLDSNQPQHFGDGTRLSIL.

In nucleotides, the CDR3 is TGTGCCAGCTCAACAGGGACAGCCCAGGGGCCCCAGCATTTT. Protein sequence: CASSTGTAQGPQHF. The V call is TRBV18, the J call TRBJ1-5, with 7 bases matching TRBD1. This CDR3 has 14 amino acids. V shed 5 bases, J shed 9 bases, and the junction held 10 bases outside the gene matches. The germline V gene has CDR1 KGHSH and CDR2 LQKENI.

The chain couples TRBV6-5 to TRBJ2-3, with 9 bases that match TRBD2. V was clipped by 2 bases and J by 6 bases; unmatched bases: 9. Per germline, CDR1 MNHEY and CDR2 SVGAGI. The CDR3 sequence is 16 residues long. The CDR3 DNA is TGTGCCAGCAGTTACGGGTGGCGGGGGGGCGGCGATACGCAGTATTTT. This gives the protein CASSYGWRGGGDTQYF.

The chain uses TRBV5-6 and TRBJ2-5; 10 positions match TRBD2. The CDR3 is 16 amino acids. V was clipped by 0 bases and J by 1 base; unmatched bases: 3. The germline CDR1 and CDR2 sequences are SGHDT and YYEEEE. The CDR3 loop is CASSLVQRGGQETQYF. Written as DNA, the CDR3 is TGTGCCAGCAGCTTGGTCCAGCGGGGGGGCCAAGAGACCCAGTACTTC.

This chain uses TRBV5-4 with TRBJ2-7; 10 bases align to TRBD1. V gave up 0 bases and J gave up 9 bases; unmatched junction bases: 12. CDR1 is SGHNT, CDR2 YYREEE, per germline (reference sequence). This CDR3 comprises 16 residues. The CDR3 coding sequence is TGTGCCAGCAGCTTGGGCCGCGGGACAGGGGAATTAAGGCAGTACTTC. Translated: CASSLGRGTGELRQYF. Combining the CDR3 with reference TRBV5-4 and TRBJ2-7 gives the whole variable domain ETGVTQSPTHLIKTRGQQVTLRCSSQSGHNTVSWYQQALGQGPQFIFQYYREEENGRGNFPPRFSGLQFPNYSSELNVNALELDDSALYLCASSLGRGTGELRQYFGPGTRLTVT.

This clone occurred a few times. J is TRBJ1-6 and V is TRBV14, with unresolved D. This CDR3 comprises 13 residues. V was trimmed by 0 bases and J by 8 bases, leaving 5 bases between them. Germline V CDR1 and CDR2: SGHDN, FVKESK. CDR3 nucleotide sequence: TGTGCCAGCAGCCAAGAACCGGATTCACCCCTCCACTTT. The encoded protein is CASSQEPDSPLHF.

V is TRBV3-1 (or the pseudogene TRBV3-2) and J is TRBJ2-4; the match to TRBD2 covers 9 bases. Trimming cost V 3 bases and J 5 bases; bases outside gene matches: 2. This CDR3 region has 14 residues. From germline, CDR1 is LGHDT and CDR2 YNNKEL (reference sequence). The CDR3 loop reads CASSHRGGENIQYF. CDR3 sequence (DNA): TGTGCCAGCAGCCATCGCGGGGGGGAAAACATTCAGTACTTC.